What follows is one T cell receptor (beta chain) and its context. Its antigen is unknown. The data were taken from a study of shared clonotypes between healthy human individuals. General observations from the study: Despite large depth, rarefaction showed incomplete sorted-subset sequencing.

CDR3 length: 17 amino acids. With V trimmed by 4 bases and J by 0 bases, 8 bases remained unmatched. The germline V gene encodes CDR1 SGHRS and CDR2 YFSETQ. Libraries were prepared by immunoSEQ multiplex PCR; TCRdb keeps only in-frame clonotypes and omits some of them. The table lists some 2,000,000 clones, roughly 95% of them singletons. The chain employs TRBV5-1 and TRBJ2-1; 9 bases agree with TRBD2. This TCR was recovered from a man aged 18 to 29 in good health. The specimen sequenced was naive CD4+ T cells sorted from blood. The sample's subset: CD45RA+ positively selected. Written as DNA, the CDR3 is TGCGCCAGCAGCAGAAATAGCGGGAGTAGCTCCTACAATGAGCAGTTCTTC. Translated: CASSRNSGSSSYNEQFF.